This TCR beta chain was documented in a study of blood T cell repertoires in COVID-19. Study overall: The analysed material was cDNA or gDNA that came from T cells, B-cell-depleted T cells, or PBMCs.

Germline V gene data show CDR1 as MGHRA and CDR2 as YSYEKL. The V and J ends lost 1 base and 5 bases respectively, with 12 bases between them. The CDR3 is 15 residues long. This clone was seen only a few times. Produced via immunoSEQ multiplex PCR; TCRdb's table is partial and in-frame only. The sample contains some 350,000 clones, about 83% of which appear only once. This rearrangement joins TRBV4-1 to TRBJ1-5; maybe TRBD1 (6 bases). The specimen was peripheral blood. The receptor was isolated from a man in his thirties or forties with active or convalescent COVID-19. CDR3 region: CASSQATNRDQPQHF. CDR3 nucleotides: TGCGCCAGCAGCCAAGCCACCAACAGGGATCAGCCCCAGCATTTT.